This T cell receptor (beta chain) was sequenced for a study of blood T cell repertoires in COVID-19. Study-level background: Whether acute or convalescent, the COVID-19 samples came from the United States, Italy and Spain.

Patients from Seattle were sampled longitudinally, starting during active infection. V was shortened by 3 bases and J by 0 bases, with 4 bases between the two germline ends. This CDR3 has 13 amino acids. Germline CDR1 reads SGHDT; CDR2 reads YYEEEE. Sequencing used immunoSEQ multiplex PCR; TCRdb keeps in-frame clones, though not all of them. There are approximately 250,000 clones in the sample; 80% to 95% occur only once, and 0.8% to 0.95% lies in the top ten. The source of this sequence is a man aged 30 to 45 with COVID-19, enrolled during active disease. The V and J genes are TRBV5-6 and TRBJ1-5; D unresolved. Specimen: peripheral blood. CDR3: CASSYYSNQPQHF. The CDR3 DNA follows: TGTGCCAGCAGCTATTATAGCAATCAGCCCCAGCATTTT.